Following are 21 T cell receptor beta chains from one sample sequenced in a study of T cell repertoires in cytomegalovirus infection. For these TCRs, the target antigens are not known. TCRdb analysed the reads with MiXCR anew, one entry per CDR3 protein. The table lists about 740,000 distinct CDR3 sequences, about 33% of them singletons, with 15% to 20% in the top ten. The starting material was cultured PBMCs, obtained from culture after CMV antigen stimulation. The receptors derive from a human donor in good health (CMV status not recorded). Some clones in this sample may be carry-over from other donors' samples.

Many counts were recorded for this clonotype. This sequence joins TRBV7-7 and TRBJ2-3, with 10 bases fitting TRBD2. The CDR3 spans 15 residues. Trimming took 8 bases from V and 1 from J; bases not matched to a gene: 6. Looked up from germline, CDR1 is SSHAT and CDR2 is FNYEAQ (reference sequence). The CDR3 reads CASSTGTSGTDTQYF. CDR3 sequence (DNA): TGTGCCAGCTCGACCGGGACTAGCGGCACAGATACGCAGTATTTT.

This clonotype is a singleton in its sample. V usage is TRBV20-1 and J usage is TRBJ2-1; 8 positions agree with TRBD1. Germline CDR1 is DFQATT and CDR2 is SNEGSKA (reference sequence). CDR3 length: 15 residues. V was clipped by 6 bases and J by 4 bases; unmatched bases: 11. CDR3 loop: CSAKRNRGSYNEQFF. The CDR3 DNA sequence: TGCAGTGCGAAACGAAACAGGGGGAGTTACAATGAGCAGTTCTTC.

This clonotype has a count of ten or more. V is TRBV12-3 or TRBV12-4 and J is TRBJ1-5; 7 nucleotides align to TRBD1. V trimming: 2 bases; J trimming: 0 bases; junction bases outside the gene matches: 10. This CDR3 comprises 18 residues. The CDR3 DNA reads TGTGCCAGCAGTTTAAATTATGACAGGGATAATAGCAATCAGCCCCAGCATTTT. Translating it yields CASSLNYDRDNSNQPQHF.

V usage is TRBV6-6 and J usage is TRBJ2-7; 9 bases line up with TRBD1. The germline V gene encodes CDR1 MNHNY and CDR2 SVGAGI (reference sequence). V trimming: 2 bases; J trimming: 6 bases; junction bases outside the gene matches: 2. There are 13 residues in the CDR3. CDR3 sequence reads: CASSYETGGEQYF. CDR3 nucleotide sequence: TGTGCCAGCAGTTACGAGACAGGGGGCGAGCAGTACTTC.

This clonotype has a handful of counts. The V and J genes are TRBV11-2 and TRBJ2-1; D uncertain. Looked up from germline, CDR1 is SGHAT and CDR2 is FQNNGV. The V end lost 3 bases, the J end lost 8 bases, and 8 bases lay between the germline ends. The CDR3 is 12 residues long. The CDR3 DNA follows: TGTGCCAGCAGCTTTTACAGTCATGAGCAGTTCTTC. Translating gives CASSFYSHEQFF.

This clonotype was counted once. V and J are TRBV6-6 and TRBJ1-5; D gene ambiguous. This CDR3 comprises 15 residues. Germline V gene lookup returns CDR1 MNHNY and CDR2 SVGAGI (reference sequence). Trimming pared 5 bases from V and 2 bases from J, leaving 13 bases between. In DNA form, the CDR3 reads TGTGCCAGCAGTCGAGGTCGGGGTGGCAATCAGCCCCAGCATTTT. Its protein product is CASSRGRGGNQPQHF.

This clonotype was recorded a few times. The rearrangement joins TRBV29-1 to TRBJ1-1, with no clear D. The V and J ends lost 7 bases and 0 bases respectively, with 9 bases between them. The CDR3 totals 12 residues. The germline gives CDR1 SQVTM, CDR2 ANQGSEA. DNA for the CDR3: TGCAGCGCAGGTGGGATGAACACTGAAGCTTTCTTT. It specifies CSAGGMNTEAFF.

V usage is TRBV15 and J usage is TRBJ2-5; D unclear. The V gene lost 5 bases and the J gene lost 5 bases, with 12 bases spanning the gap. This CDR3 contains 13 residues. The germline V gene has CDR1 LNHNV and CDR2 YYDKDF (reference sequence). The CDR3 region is CATSVPHLETQYF. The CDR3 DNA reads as TGTGCCACCAGCGTACCGCATCTGGAGACCCAGTACTTC.

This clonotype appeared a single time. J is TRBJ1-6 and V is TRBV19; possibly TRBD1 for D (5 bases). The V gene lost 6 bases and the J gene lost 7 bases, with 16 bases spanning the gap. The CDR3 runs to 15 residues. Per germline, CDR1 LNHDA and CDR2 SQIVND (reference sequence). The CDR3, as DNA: TGTGCCAGTAGCCCGACAGTGGCGGGGAATTCACCCCTCCACTTT. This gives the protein CASSPTVAGNSPLHF.

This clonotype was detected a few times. The chain's CDR3 is CASSGRPGTDNNSPLHF. CDR3 in DNA: TGTGCCAGCAGTGGAAGACCCGGGACAGATAATAATTCACCCCTCCACTTT. The chain has TRBV6-1 and TRBJ1-6; 7 bases fit TRBD1. Trimming at V came to 4 bases and at J to 5 bases, leaving 11 bases not matched to a gene. The CDR3 is 17 residues long. From germline, CDR1 is MNHNS and CDR2 SASEGT.

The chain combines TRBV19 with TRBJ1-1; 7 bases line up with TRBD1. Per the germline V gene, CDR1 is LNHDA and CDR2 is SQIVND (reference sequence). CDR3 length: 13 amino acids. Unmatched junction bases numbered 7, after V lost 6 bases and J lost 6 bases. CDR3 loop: CASSSTGRPEAFF. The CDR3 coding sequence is TGTGCCAGTAGCTCGACAGGGAGGCCTGAAGCTTTCTTT.

CDR3 DNA sequence: TGCAGTGCTAGAGTACCCCCACAAGAGACCCAGTACTTC. Amino acid sequence: CSARVPPQETQYF. This chain links TRBV20-1 with TRBJ2-5; unclear D gene. Trimming took 1 base from V and 2 from J, leaving 8 bases between them. CDR3 length equals 13 residues. CDR1 DFQATT and CDR2 SNEGSKA come from the germline V gene (reference sequence).

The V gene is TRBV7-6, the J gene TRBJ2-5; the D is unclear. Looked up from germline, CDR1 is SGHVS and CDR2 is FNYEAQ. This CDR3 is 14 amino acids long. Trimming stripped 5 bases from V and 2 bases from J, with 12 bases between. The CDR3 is CASSPFRSQETQYF. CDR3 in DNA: TGTGCCAGCAGCCCCTTCAGAAGTCAAGAGACCCAGTACTTC.

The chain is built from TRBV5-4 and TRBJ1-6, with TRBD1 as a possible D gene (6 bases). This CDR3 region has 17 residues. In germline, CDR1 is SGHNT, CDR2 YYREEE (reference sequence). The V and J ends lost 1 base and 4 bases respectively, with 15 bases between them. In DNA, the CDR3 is TGTGCCAGCAGCTTGCTGACAGGACGACTTTATAATTCACCCCTCCACTTT. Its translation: CASSLLTGRLYNSPLHF.

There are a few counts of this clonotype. CDR3 amino acids: CASSSPGLEDYTQYF. The CDR3 DNA reads TGCGCCAGCAGCTCCCCGGGACTCGAAGACTATACGCAGTATTTT. The genes are TRBV5-1 and TRBJ2-3, with a tentative D call TRBD2 (6 bases). The CDR3 has 15 residues. Trimming shortened V by 3 bases and J by 7 bases, and 18 bases separated the two germline ends. CDR1 is SGHRS and CDR2 is YFSETQ in the germline V gene.

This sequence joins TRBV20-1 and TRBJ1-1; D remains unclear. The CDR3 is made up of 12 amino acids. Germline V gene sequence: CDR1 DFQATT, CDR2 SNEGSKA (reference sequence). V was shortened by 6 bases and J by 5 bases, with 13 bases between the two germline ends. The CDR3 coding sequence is TGCAGTGCCCGCCCACGCCCTACTGAAGCTTTCTTT. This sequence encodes CSARPRPTEAFF.

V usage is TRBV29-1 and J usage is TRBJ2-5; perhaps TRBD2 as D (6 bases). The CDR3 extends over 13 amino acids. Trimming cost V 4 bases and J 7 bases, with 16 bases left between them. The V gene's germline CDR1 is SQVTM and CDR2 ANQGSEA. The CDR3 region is CSVVRAGKVTQYF. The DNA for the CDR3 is TGCAGCGTTGTGCGTGCGGGGAAGGTGACCCAGTACTTC.

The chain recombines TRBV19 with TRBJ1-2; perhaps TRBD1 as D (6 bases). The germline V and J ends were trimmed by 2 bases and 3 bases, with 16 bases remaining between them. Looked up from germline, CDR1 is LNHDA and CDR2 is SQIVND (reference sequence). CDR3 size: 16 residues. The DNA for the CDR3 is TGTGCCAGTAGTATACGACAGGACCCCAAGGACTATGGCTACACCTTC. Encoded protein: CASSIRQDPKDYGYTF.

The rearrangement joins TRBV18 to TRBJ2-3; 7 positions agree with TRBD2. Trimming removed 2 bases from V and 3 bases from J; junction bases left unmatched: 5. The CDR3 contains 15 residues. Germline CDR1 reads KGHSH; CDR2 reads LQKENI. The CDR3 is CASSPIWEGTDTQYF. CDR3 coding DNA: TGTGCCAGCTCACCAATTTGGGAGGGTACAGATACGCAGTATTTT.

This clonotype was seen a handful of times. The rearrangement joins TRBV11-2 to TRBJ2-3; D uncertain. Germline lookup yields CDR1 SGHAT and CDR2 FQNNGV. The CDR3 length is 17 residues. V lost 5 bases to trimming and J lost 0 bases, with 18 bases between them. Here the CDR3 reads CASSPRRVWVSTDTQYF. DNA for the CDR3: TGTGCCAGCAGCCCTCGTAGGGTGTGGGTAAGCACAGATACGCAGTATTTT.

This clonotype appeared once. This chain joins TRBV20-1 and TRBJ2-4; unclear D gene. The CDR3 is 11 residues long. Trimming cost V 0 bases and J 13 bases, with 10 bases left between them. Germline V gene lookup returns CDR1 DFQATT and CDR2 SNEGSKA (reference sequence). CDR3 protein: CSAREGFPQYF. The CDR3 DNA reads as TGCAGTGCTAGAGAGGGCTTCCCCCAGTACTTC.